The 22 T cell receptor beta chains listed next were all sequenced from one sample in a study of CD8 T cells in Susac syndrome. The RNA input was about 0.5 to 1 ug, and it was reverse transcribed with random hexamers. TCRdb analysed the immunoSEQ multiplex PCR reads with MiXCR anew, one entry per CDR3 protein. The sample shows tens of thousands of distinct CDR3 sequences, just under 95% of them seen only once. The sequenced sample was CD8+ T cells from PBMCs. These receptor sequences come from a human donor with multiple sclerosis.

The chain recombines TRBV20-1 with TRBJ1-6; perhaps TRBD1 as D (5 bases). The ends were cut back, 5 bases at V and 10 bases at J, with 18 bases in the middle. Germline loops: CDR1 DFQATT, CDR2 SNEGSKA (reference sequence). The CDR3 totals 14 residues. The CDR3 region is CSARDAGPMSPLHF. CDR3 in DNA: TGCAGTGCTCGGGACGCCGGGCCTATGTCACCCCTCCACTTT.

This chain connects TRBV13 to TRBJ2-7; possible D gene TRBD1, 6 bases. From germline, CDR1 is PRHDT and CDR2 FYEKMQ (reference sequence). V was shortened by 7 bases and J by 5 bases, with 15 bases between the two germline ends. The CDR3 spans 13 residues. CDR3 region: CASNSAGADEQYF. As DNA, the CDR3 is TGTGCCAGCAATTCGGCAGGGGCCGACGAGCAGTACTTC.

The chain recombines TRBV5-4 with TRBJ2-7, with TRBD1 identical over 7 bases. This CDR3 is 14 amino acids long. Germline values: CDR1 SGHNT, CDR2 YYREEE (reference sequence). Trimming took 0 bases from V and 0 from J; bases not matched to a gene: 0. For the CDR3, the DNA is TGTGCCAGCAGCTTGGGGGACAGCTCCTACGAGCAGTACTTC. Encoded protein: CASSLGDSSYEQYF. Looking up the rest from reference TRBV5-4 and TRBJ2-7 gives the full variable domain: ETGVTQSPTHLIKTRGQQVTLRCSSQSGHNTVSWYQQALGQGPQFIFQYYREEENGRGNFPPRFSGLQFPNYSSELNVNALELDDSALYLCASSLGDSSYEQYFGPGTRLTVT.

The chain has TRBV6-2 or TRBV6-3 and TRBJ2-3, with 7 nucleotides matching TRBD1. Germline CDR1 and CDR2: MNHEY and SVGEGT. Losses at the gene ends were 5 bases for V and 2 bases for J; bases not matched to a gene: 7. CDR3 length equals 15 residues. The CDR3 region is CASSTGDTFTDTQYF. The CDR3 DNA is TGTGCCAGCAGTACAGGGGATACATTCACAGATACGCAGTATTTT.

About this clonotype: At one of its ends the junction is not consistent with the germline gene, which may arise from a read error. The chain couples TRBV7-7 to TRBJ2-5; D may match TRBD1 or TRBD2 (5 bases each). The CDR3 contains 14 residues. In germline, CDR1 is SSHAT, CDR2 FNYEAQ (reference sequence). DNA of the CDR3: TGTGCTAGCAGCTTAGCCCTGGGGGTAGAGACCCAGTACTTC. As protein: CASSLALGVETQYF.

The chain uses TRBV12-3 or TRBV12-4 and TRBJ2-7; 12 positions match TRBD2. CDR3 length: 14 amino acids. The junction had 4 bases not matched to a gene; V was cut back by 4 bases and J by 6 bases. CDR3 sequence: CASSSTSGSPEQYF. In DNA, the CDR3 is TGTGCCAGCAGTTCGACTAGCGGGAGTCCCGAGCAGTACTTC.

This chain uses TRBV11-2 with TRBJ1-3, with 7 positions matching TRBD1. There are 20 residues in the CDR3. Germline V gene lookup returns CDR1 SGHAT and CDR2 FQNNGV. Unmatched junction bases numbered 19, after V lost 5 bases and J lost 0 bases. Here the CDR3 reads CASSPPRDSRSYSSGNTIYF. CDR3 sequence (DNA): TGTGCCAGCAGCCCCCCACGGGACAGTCGAAGTTATAGCTCTGGAAACACCATATATTTT.

The chain has TRBV15 and TRBJ2-1; D is uncertain. The CDR3 is 11 residues long. Per the germline V gene, CDR1 is LNHNV and CDR2 is YYDKDF (reference sequence). The V end lost 4 bases, the J end lost 5 bases, and 3 bases lay between the germline ends. CDR3 bases: TGTGCCACCAGCAATAACAATGAGCAGTTCTTC. Translation gives CATSNNNEQFF.

The chain is built from TRBV14 and TRBJ2-3; D not resolved. The CDR3 totals 14 residues. V lost 3 bases and J lost 2, with 9 bases in between. Germline loops: CDR1 SGHDN, CDR2 FVKESK. CDR3 loop: CASSQPPSTDTQYF. CDR3 coding DNA: TGTGCCAGCAGCCAGCCGCCATCCACAGATACGCAGTATTTT.

This clonotype came up once. The gene calls are TRBV4-1 and TRBJ2-1; D gene unclear. There are 17 residues in the CDR3. Trimming shortened V by 0 bases and J by 2 bases, and 14 bases separated the two germline ends. Germline-derived CDR1 and CDR2 are MGHRA and YSYEKL. The CDR3 coding sequence is TGCGCCAGCAGCCAAGATGCCAGTCGAGAAGCCTACAATGAGCAGTTCTTC. Translated: CASSQDASREAYNEQFF.

The chain recombines TRBV20-1 with TRBJ2-7; a possible D gene is TRBD2 (7 bases). Trimming removed 6 bases from V and 1 base from J, with 13 bases in between. The CDR3 runs 13 residues. Germline CDR1 is DFQATT and CDR2 is SNEGSKA (reference sequence). Written as DNA, the CDR3 is TGCAGTGCCCAGGGGAGGGGATCCTACGAGCAGTACTTC. It specifies CSAQGRGSYEQYF.

This clonotype was recorded a few times. V usage is TRBV12-3 or TRBV12-4 and J usage is TRBJ2-3; D ambiguous. V gave up 5 bases and J gave up 1 base, with 4 bases separating them. The CDR3 covers 12 residues. CDR3 sequence reads: CASSPGTDTQYF. Here the CDR3 DNA reads TGTGCCAGCAGTCCGGGCACAGATACGCAGTATTTT.

The chain carries TRBV21-1 and TRBJ1-4. TRBV21-1 is recorded as a pseudogene. This CDR3 comprises 11 residues. CDR3 coding DNA: TGTGCCAGCAGCGGGTACGGAAAACTGTTTTTT. Protein: CASSGYGKLFF.

The V gene is TRBV30, the J gene TRBJ1-2; 7 nucleotides match TRBD1. The CDR3 extends over 13 amino acids. Trimming cost V 5 bases and J 8 bases; bases outside gene matches: 11. Germline CDR1 GTSNPN, CDR2 SVGIG (reference sequence). Here the CDR3 reads CAWVDRPLSGYTF. The CDR3 bases are TGTGCCTGGGTGGACAGGCCGCTCTCCGGCTACACCTTC.

The chain couples TRBV27 to TRBJ2-7, with D hard to call. CDR3 size: 12 residues. Between the trimmed V and J ends, which lost 3 bases and 5 bases, there was a span of 8 bases. Germline CDR1 is MNHEY and CDR2 is SMNVEV (reference sequence). The CDR3 sequence: CASSFNGDEQYF. CDR3 sequence (DNA): TGTGCCAGCAGTTTTAATGGGGACGAGCAGTACTTC.

This chain joins TRBV13 and TRBJ1-5; D may be TRBD1 (5 bases). Deletions cut 6 bases from V and 10 bases from J, with 13 bases between. CDR3 length equals 12 residues. In germline, CDR1 is PRHDT, CDR2 FYEKMQ (reference sequence). The CDR3 nucleotides are TGTGCCAGCAGTAGATCAGGGCGTCCCCAGCATTTT. The encoded protein is CASSRSGRPQHF.

The genes are TRBV5-4 and TRBJ2-7; D is uncertain. The CDR3 covers 14 residues. From germline, CDR1 is SGHNT and CDR2 YYREEE (reference sequence). V was cut by 0 bases and J by 0 bases, with 7 bases left in between. This CDR3 reads CASSLADSSYEQYF. Written as DNA, the CDR3 is TGTGCCAGCAGCTTGGCAGATAGCTCCTACGAGCAGTACTTC.

The genes are TRBV27 and TRBJ1-1; D call uncertain. The length of the CDR3 is 14 residues. Per the germline V gene, CDR1 is MNHEY and CDR2 is SMNVEV (reference sequence). V gave up 2 bases and J gave up 1 base, with 8 bases separating them. The CDR3 loop is CASSLVPRNTEAFF. The CDR3 region has the DNA TGTGCCAGCAGTTTAGTACCGCGGAACACTGAAGCTTTCTTT.

The chain links TRBV29-1 to TRBJ1-2; a possible D gene is TRBD1 (5 bases). Trimming shortened V by 5 bases and J by 1 base, and 11 bases separated the two germline ends. From germline, CDR1 is SQVTM and CDR2 ANQGSEA. The CDR3 runs to 13 residues. The CDR3 DNA reads as TGCAGCGTTAAACCGACAGATAACTATGGCTACACCTTC. It encodes CSVKPTDNYGYTF.

The rearrangement joins TRBV29-1 to TRBJ2-1; TRBD1 might be the D (6 bases). This CDR3 spans 16 amino acids. V was trimmed by 3 bases and J by 4 bases, leaving 19 bases between them. Germline V gene data show CDR1 as SQVTM and CDR2 as ANQGSEA. DNA for the CDR3: TGCAGCGTTGAGGAGCGTCCTGAGAGGGGGTACAATGAGCAGTTCTTC. The encoded protein is CSVEERPERGYNEQFF.

The chain has TRBV5-4 and TRBJ2-5, with D tentatively TRBD2 (5 bases). V was cut by 7 bases and J by 2 bases, with 15 bases left in between. Germline-derived CDR1 and CDR2 are SGHNT and YYREEE (reference sequence). The CDR3 consists of 14 residues. This CDR3 is CASSLGSGQETQYF. CDR3 sequence (DNA): TGTGCCAGCTCCCTTGGGAGCGGACAAGAGACCCAGTACTTC.

V gene TRBV6-2 or TRBV6-3 combines with J gene TRBJ1-2; no clear D gene. Trimming shortened V by 1 base and J by 7 bases, and 13 bases separated the two germline ends. The CDR3 loop spans 14 amino acids. Germline CDR1 is MNHEY and CDR2 is SVGEGT. CDR3 amino acids: CASSYLGRYSGYTF. Here the CDR3 DNA reads TGTGCCAGCAGTTACTTGGGAAGGTATTCTGGCTACACCTTC.